This TCR beta chain was recovered during a study of cytomegalovirus exposure and HLA in healthy donors. Per germline, CDR1 SGHRS and CDR2 YFSETQ. This CDR3 has 15 residues. Trimming removed 0 bases from V and 1 base from J, with 8 bases in between. Primers included in the PCR were 60 Vbeta and 13 Jbeta primers. Generated by immunoSEQ multiplex PCR, the TCRdb table keeps only in-frame clones and is missing some. Of approximately 100,000 clones in the sample, over 60% are singletons; the top ten hold approximately 16%. The gene calls are TRBV5-1 and TRBJ1-5; D ambiguous. This clonotype originated in a man aged 60 to 69 in good health and CMV-seropositive. Sequences were obtained from PBMCs. CDR3 DNA sequence: TGCGCCAGCAGCTTGGACGGGGTAAGCAATCAGCCCCAGCATTTT. Residues: CASSLDGVSNQPQHF.